These 17 T cell receptor beta chains were all obtained from the same sample, sequenced in a study of cytomegalovirus exposure and HLA in healthy donors. The PCR contained 60 Vbeta and 13 Jbeta primers. Generated by immunoSEQ multiplex PCR, the TCRdb table keeps only in-frame clones and is missing some. The table lists 130,000 to 150,000 clones, approximately 78% of them singletons, with about 2.2% in the top ten. The specimen was PBMCs. These receptors all stem from a woman between 18 and 30 years old in good health and CMV-seropositive.

V is TRBV6-1 and J is TRBJ2-7, with 9 bases fitting TRBD1. J gave up 7 bases and V 8 bases, and 15 bases lay outside the gene matches. Germline V CDR1 and CDR2: MNHNS, SASEGT. The CDR3 covers 15 residues. The CDR3, as DNA: TGTGCCAGCCACACCTCCGGGACAGGGTCTTGGGAGCAGTACTTC. Translating it yields CASHTSGTGSWEQYF.

The chain has TRBV29-1 and TRBJ1-3; D ambiguous. The CDR3 loop spans 13 amino acids. In germline, CDR1 is SQVTM, CDR2 ANQGSEA. V was pared by 6 bases and J by 0 bases, with 9 bases between. The CDR3 sequence: CSVVRGSGNTIYF. The CDR3 DNA reads TGCAGCGTCGTTCGGGGCTCTGGAAACACCATATATTTT.

V and J are TRBV29-1 and TRBJ2-7, with a possible D match to TRBD2 (6 bases). Germline V gives CDR1 SQVTM, CDR2 ANQGSEA. The V end lost 6 bases, the J end lost 0 bases, and 12 bases lay between the germline ends. The CDR3 totals 13 residues. The DNA for the CDR3 is TGCAGCGTGGCCCGGGGGATCTCCTACGAGCAGTACTTC. This translates into CSVARGISYEQYF.

The V call is TRBV20-1, the J call TRBJ1-4, with D possibly TRBD1 on 5 matching bases. Germline-derived CDR1 and CDR2 are DFQATT and SNEGSKA (reference sequence). V lost 5 bases and J 7 bases, leaving 8 bases between the germline ends. This CDR3 is 11 amino acids long. The DNA of the CDR3 is TGCAGTGCTTTGCAGGGTGAAAAACTGTTTTTT. Amino acid sequence: CSALQGEKLFF.

The chain recombines TRBV14 with TRBJ2-1; the D gene is possibly TRBD2 (5 bases). The germline V gene encodes CDR1 SGHDN and CDR2 FVKESK. CDR3 length equals 15 residues. The germline V and J ends were trimmed by 4 bases and 0 bases, with 10 bases remaining between them. CDR3 amino acids: CASSLPRGSYNEQFF. CDR3 nucleotide sequence: TGTGCCAGCAGCCTTCCCCGGGGCTCCTACAATGAGCAGTTCTTC.

The sample holds a few counts of this clone. The chain carries TRBV6-1 and TRBJ2-6; TRBD1 aligns across 11 bases. The CDR3 length is 17 residues. CDR1 is MNHNS, CDR2 SASEGT, per germline. The V segment lost 3 bases and the J segment 4 bases; nucleotides outside the gene matches: 5. CDR3 protein: CASSDWTGGLGANVLTF. The CDR3 DNA follows: TGTGCCAGCAGTGATTGGACAGGGGGCTTAGGGGCCAACGTCCTGACTTTC.

V gene TRBV30 combines with J gene TRBJ1-2; TRBD1 agrees at 9 bases. V dropped 0 bases and J dropped 3; count of bases not matched to a gene: 2. The CDR3 sequence is 14 residues long. Germline CDR1 is GTSNPN and CDR2 is SVGIG (reference sequence). CDR3 loop: CAWSVDRGDYGYTF. The CDR3 DNA sequence: TGTGCCTGGAGTGTCGACAGGGGGGACTATGGCTACACCTTC.

CDR3: CASSLGRGRTYEQYF. In DNA form, the CDR3 reads TGTGCCAGCAGCCTGGGGCGGGGGCGGACCTACGAGCAGTACTTC. The V gene is TRBV5-5, the J gene TRBJ2-7, with D possibly TRBD2 on 7 matching bases. The CDR3 covers 15 residues. Per the germline V gene, CDR1 is SGHKS and CDR2 is YYEKEE (reference sequence). V lost 4 bases, J lost 2 bases, and 16 bases lay in between.

The V call is TRBV6-5, the J call TRBJ1-2; D uncertain. The CDR3 length is 14 residues. Germline values: CDR1 MNHEY, CDR2 SVGAGI. V shed 5 bases and J shed 4 bases, with 14 bases lying between them. The CDR3 sequence is CASSRRGGGYGYTF. The CDR3 DNA sequence: TGTGCCAGCAGTAGACGGGGAGGCGGCTATGGCTACACCTTC.

V is TRBV7-2 and J is TRBJ2-2; D not resolved. This CDR3 region has 13 residues. Deletions cut 4 bases from V and 6 bases from J, with 9 bases between. The germline V gene encodes CDR1 SGHTA and CDR2 FQGNSA. CDR3 nucleotides: TGTGCCAGCAGCTACTTTGTTTCCGGGGAGCTGTTTTTT. It specifies CASSYFVSGELFF.

The chain has TRBV5-4 and TRBJ2-1; 8 bases are shared with TRBD2. Trimming at V came to 2 bases and at J to 6 bases, leaving 7 bases not matched to a gene. CDR1 is SGHNT, CDR2 YYREEE, per germline (reference sequence). The CDR3 covers 15 residues. This CDR3 reads CASSFSGGPPNEQFF. DNA for the CDR3: TGTGCCAGCAGCTTTTCGGGGGGGCCCCCCAATGAGCAGTTCTTC.

This chain connects TRBV11-2 to TRBJ2-3, with D possibly TRBD2 on 6 matching bases. CDR1 is SGHAT and CDR2 is FQNNGV in the germline V gene. V lost 1 base and J lost 2, with 10 bases in between. The CDR3 length is 15 residues. The CDR3 bases are TGTGCCAGCAGCTTAGGGGAGGCCCCCACAGATACGCAGTATTTT. This encodes CASSLGEAPTDTQYF.

The sample holds a few counts of this clone. J is TRBJ1-1 and V is TRBV7-2, with unresolved D. Trimming shortened V by 3 bases and J by 1 base, and 9 bases separated the two germline ends. The CDR3 is 14 residues long. The germline V gene has CDR1 SGHTA and CDR2 FQGNSA. In DNA form, the CDR3 reads TGTGCCAGCAGCTTGGAGGCTTCGAACACTGAAGCTTTCTTT. Protein: CASSLEASNTEAFF.

This clone has a handful of counts. In DNA, the CDR3 is TGTGCCAGCAGTTTCCAGGGGGCGGACACCGGGGAGCTGTTTTTT. Encoded protein: CASSFQGADTGELFF. The chain is built from TRBV6-5 and TRBJ2-2, with TRBD1 matching over 8 bases. CDR1 is MNHEY, CDR2 SVGAGI, per germline. This CDR3 spans 15 amino acids. V was pared by 4 bases and J by 3 bases, with 4 bases of the junction left unmatched.

This chain uses TRBV28 with TRBJ1-6; no definite D call. Trimming left V 7 bases short and J 1 base short, with 8 bases between. The germline V gene has CDR1 MDHEN and CDR2 SYDVKM. CDR3 size: 14 residues. The CDR3 protein is CASTGASYNSPLHF. For the CDR3, the DNA is TGTGCCAGCACAGGTGCTTCCTATAATTCACCCCTCCACTTT.

This clone appeared once. The V and J genes are TRBV7-2 and TRBJ1-2; D possibly corresponds to TRBD1 (6 bases). Trimming took off 0 bases at V and 0 bases at J, with 11 bases between the two ends. Germline V gives CDR1 SGHTA, CDR2 FQGNSA. The CDR3 is made up of 16 amino acids. The CDR3 region is CASSLAPTGSNYGYTF. CDR3 nucleotide sequence: TGTGCCAGCAGCTTAGCCCCGACAGGTTCTAACTATGGCTACACCTTC.

This clone was seen more than once but under ten times. The chain couples TRBV27 to TRBJ1-3; perhaps TRBD1 as D (5 bases). V was pared by 4 bases and J by 0 bases, with 7 bases between. The CDR3 loop spans 14 amino acids. Per the germline V gene, CDR1 is MNHEY and CDR2 is SMNVEV (reference sequence). CDR3 sequence reads: CASSSRGSGNTIYF. For the CDR3, the DNA is TGTGCCAGCAGTTCTAGGGGCTCTGGAAACACCATATATTTT.